This T cell receptor beta chain originates from a study of T cell repertoires in cytomegalovirus infection. TCRdb re-derived calls from the reads in MiXCR, one entry per CDR3 protein. Among about 570,000 distinct CDR3 sequences listed, around 40% were seen once. CDR3 size: 15 residues. Looked up from germline, CDR1 is SGHTA and CDR2 is FQGTGA. V was pared by 4 bases and J by 5 bases, with 18 bases between. In regard to this clonotype: Its antigen is not known.

Sequencing was performed on cultured PBMCs, taken from culture after CMV antigen stimulation. The receptor's source is a human donor in good health (CMV status not recorded). Some clones in this sample may be carry-over from other donors' samples. This chain uses TRBV7-3 with TRBJ2-7; D call uncertain. Written as DNA, the CDR3 is TGTGCCAGCAGCTCCTCCCGCGGTTCTTGGGACGAGCAGTACTTC. Protein sequence: CASSSSRGSWDEQYF.